This TCR beta chain appears in the sequencing data of a study of blood T cell repertoires in COVID-19. Overall study: Acute-phase and convalescent COVID-19 samples originated in the United States, Italy and Spain.

Sequenced by immunoSEQ multiplex PCR; TCRdb stores in-frame clones only, minus some. There are about 100,000 clones in the sample; approximately 80% occur only once, and more than 4.5% lies in the top ten. The length of the CDR3 is 15 residues. Germline V lookup: CDR1 LGHNA, CDR2 YNFKEQ. Between the trimmed V and J ends, which lost 0 bases and 2 bases, there was a span of 10 bases. The rearrangement links TRBV4-2 to TRBJ1-2, with D unclear. The sequenced sample was peripheral blood. This sequence was found in a man in his 60s with acute or convalescent COVID-19. For the CDR3, the DNA is TGTGCCAGCAGCCAAGACCGGACTGTAAACTATGGCTACACCTTC. Translating it yields CASSQDRTVNYGYTF.